This TCR beta chain emerged from a study of blood T cells in healthy people across ages. The use of a sample-barcoded 5' primer and a J-beta primer mix characterized a second PCR of roughly 6 to 12 cycles. Using its own MiXCR run on the 5' RACE reads, TCRdb lists one record per CDR3 protein. The top ten hold less than 25% of the sample, which has more than 550,000 distinct CDR3 sequences, 22% seen once. The CDR3 length is 19 residues. Germline V gene lookup returns CDR1 SQVTM and CDR2 ANQGSEA. V shed 3 bases, J shed 3 bases, and the junction held 19 bases outside the gene matches. This clonotype was picked up a small number of times.

The sequencing sample was made of blood. This clonotype was sampled from an older man in good health. The chain is built from TRBV29-1 and TRBJ2-5; 10 nucleotides line up with TRBD1. CDR3 DNA sequence: TGCAGCGTTGATTTACTTCCTATGACAGGGGGCGTCTTGAAAGAGACCCAGTACTTC. Translating it yields CSVDLLPMTGGVLKETQYF.